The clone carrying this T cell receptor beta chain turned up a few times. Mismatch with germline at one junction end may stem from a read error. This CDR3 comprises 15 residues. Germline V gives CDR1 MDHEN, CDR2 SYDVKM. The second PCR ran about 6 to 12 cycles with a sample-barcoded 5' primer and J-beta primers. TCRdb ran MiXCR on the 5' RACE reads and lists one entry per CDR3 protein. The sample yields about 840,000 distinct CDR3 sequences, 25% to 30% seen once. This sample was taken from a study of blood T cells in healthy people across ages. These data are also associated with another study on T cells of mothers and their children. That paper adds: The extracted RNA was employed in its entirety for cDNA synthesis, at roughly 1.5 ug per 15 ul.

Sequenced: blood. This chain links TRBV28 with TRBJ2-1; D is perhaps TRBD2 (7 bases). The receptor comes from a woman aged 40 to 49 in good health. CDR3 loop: CTSSLGGGGGGKQFF. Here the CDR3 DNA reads TGTACCAGCAGTTTAGGAGGGGGAGGGGGAGGAAAGCAGTTCTTC. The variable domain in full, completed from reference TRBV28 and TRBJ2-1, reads DVKVTQSSRYLVKRTGEKVFLECVQDMDHENMFWYRQDPGLGLRLIYFSYDVKMKEKGDIPEGYSVSREKKERFSLILESASTNQTSMYLCTSSLGGGGGGKQFFGPGTRLTVL.